This is a list of T cell receptor beta chains from one sample in a study of T cell repertoires in cytomegalovirus infection. Their antigens remain unidentified. A single record per CDR3 protein comes from TCRdb applying MiXCR to the reads. The sample carries roughly 700,000 distinct CDR3 sequences, around 32% recorded once. The starting material was cultured PBMCs, obtained from culture after CMV antigen stimulation. These receptor sequences come from a human donor in good health (CMV status not recorded). Some clones in this sample may be carry-over from other donors' samples. CDR3s include the opening cysteine and the closing phenylalanine or tryptophan. D genes are given only for firm matches. Clone size is not always given. Where it is, it says once, few, many or a class for expanded clones.

NA NA TRBJ2-1 TRBV19 TGTGCCAGTAGTCCGGTGGGCGGGGCATACAATGAGCAGTTCTTC CASSPVGGAYNEQFF
NA TRBD2 TRBJ2-5 TRBV20-1 TGCAGTGCTAGAGAGCGGACTAGCGGGGGTGAGACCCAGTACTTC CSARERTSGGETQYF
NA NA TRBJ1-4 TRBV6-5 TGTGCCAGCAGTTACCTCACCCGGGACGAAAAACTGTTTTTT CASSYLTRDEKLFF
NA TRBD1 TRBJ1-2 TRBV4-3 TGCGCCAGCAGCCCTCAGGGGGCCACAATCTATGGCTACACCTTC CASSPQGATIYGYTF
many NA TRBJ2-5 TRBV7-2 TGTGCCAGCAGCGGAGGGGAGACCCAGTACTTC CASSGGETQYF
NA NA TRBJ2-7 TRBV6-2/TRBV6-3 TGTGCCAGCACCACGAGGGGCCCCAACTCCTACGAGCAGTACTTC CASTTRGPNSYEQYF
NA TRBD2 TRBJ2-3 TRBV2 TGTGCCAGCAGCCAACGATGGCTAGCGGGGCCCTTGGAAGGGGCAGATACGCAGTATTTT CASSQRWLAGPLEGADTQYF
NA TRBD1 TRBJ1-1 TRBV18 TGTGCCAGCTCCCTGAGGGACAGGGAGAACACTGAAGCTTTCTTT CASSLRDRENTEAFF
many NA TRBJ2-3 TRBV7-2 TGTGCCAGCTCGGGGGCAGATACGCAGTATTTT CASSGADTQYF
few NA TRBJ2-2 TRBV3-1 TGTGCCAGCGGGGCCGGGGACACCGGGGAGCTGTTTTTT CASGAGDTGELFF
few TRBD1 TRBJ1-3 TRBV7-2 TGTGCCAGCAGCACCTACGGGACAGGGAGAAACACCATATATTTT CASSTYGTGRNTIYF